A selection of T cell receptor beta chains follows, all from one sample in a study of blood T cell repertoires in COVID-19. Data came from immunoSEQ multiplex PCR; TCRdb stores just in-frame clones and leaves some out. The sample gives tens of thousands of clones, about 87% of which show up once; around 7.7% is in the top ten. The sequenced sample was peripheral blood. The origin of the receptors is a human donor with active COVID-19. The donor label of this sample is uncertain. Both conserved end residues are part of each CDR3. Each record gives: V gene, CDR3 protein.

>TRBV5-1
CASSSQGIGTEAFF
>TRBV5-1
CASSWGQGDTEAFF
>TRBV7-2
CASSLEPNEKLFF
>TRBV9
CASSVEPGVGETQYF
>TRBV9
CASGGLSSYEQYF
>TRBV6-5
CASSGQGDTGELFF
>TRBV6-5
CASSTGQGGGYTF
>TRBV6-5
CASREDSDQPQHF
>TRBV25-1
CASSEYREGLYGYTF
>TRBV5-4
CASSREFANYGYTF
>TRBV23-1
CASSQLGPGCDQPQHF
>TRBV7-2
CASSATGGTEAFF
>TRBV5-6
CASSLGIGTNYGYTF
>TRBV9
CASSARTGLAGVFDEQFF
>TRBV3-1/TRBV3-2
CASSQGLYTDTQYF
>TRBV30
CAWEGGGRTEQYF
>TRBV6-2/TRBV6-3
CASSYSPGTGGTYSNQPQHF
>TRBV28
CASSSRGRGDQPQHF